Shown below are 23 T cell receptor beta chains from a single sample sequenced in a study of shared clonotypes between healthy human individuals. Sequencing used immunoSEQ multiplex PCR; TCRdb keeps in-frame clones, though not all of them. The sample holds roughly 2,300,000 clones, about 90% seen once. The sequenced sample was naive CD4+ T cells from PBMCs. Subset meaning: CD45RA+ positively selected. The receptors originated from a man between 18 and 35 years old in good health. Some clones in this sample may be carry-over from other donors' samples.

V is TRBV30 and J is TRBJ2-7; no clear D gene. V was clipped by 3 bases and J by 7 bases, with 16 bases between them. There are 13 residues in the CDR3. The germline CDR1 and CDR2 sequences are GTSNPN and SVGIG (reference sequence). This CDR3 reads CAWSPPGPWEQYF. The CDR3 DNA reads TGTGCCTGGAGCCCCCCGGGTCCGTGGGAGCAGTACTTC.

The CDR3 nucleotides read TGTGCCAGCAGCTTAAAGGGGACTTCTAACTATGGCTACACCTTC. It translates to CASSLKGTSNYGYTF. The chain employs TRBV5-5 and TRBJ1-2, with D tentatively TRBD1 (5 bases). V lost 2 bases to trimming and J lost 0 bases, with 11 bases between them. The germline V gene encodes CDR1 SGHKS and CDR2 YYEKEE (reference sequence). CDR3 length: 15 amino acids.

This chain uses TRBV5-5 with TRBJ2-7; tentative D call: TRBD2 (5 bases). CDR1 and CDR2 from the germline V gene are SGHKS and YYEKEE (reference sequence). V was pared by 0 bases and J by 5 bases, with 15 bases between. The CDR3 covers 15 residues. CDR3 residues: CASSLGPLAPNEQYF. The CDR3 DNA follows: TGTGCCAGCAGCTTGGGTCCCCTAGCTCCCAACGAGCAGTACTTC.

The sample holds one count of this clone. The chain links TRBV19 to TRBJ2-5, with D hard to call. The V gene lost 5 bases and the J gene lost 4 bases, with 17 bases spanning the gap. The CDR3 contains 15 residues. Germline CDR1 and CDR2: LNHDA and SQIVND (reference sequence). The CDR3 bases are TGTGCCAGTAGTCCTCCGGGCCGACTCCGAGAGACCCAGTACTTC. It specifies CASSPPGRLRETQYF.

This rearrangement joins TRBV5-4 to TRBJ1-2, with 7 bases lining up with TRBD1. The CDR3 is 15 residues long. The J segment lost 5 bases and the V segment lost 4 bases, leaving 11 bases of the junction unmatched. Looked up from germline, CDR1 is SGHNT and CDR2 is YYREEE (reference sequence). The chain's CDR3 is CASSRKRDRDYGYTF. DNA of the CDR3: TGTGCCAGCAGCCGGAAGAGGGACAGAGATTATGGCTACACCTTC.

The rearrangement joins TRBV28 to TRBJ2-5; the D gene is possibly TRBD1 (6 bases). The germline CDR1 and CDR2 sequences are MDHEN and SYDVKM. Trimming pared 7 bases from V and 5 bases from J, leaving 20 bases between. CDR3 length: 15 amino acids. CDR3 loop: CASNPPTGRAETQYF. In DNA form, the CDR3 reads TGTGCCAGCAACCCACCGACAGGTCGGGCGGAGACCCAGTACTTC.

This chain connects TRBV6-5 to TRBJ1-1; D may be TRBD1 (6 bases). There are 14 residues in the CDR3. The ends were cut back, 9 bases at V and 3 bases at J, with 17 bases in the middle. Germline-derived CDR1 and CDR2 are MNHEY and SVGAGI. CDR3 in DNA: TGTGCCAGGGTGATACAGGGAGACGACACTGAAGCTTTCTTT. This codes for CARVIQGDDTEAFF.

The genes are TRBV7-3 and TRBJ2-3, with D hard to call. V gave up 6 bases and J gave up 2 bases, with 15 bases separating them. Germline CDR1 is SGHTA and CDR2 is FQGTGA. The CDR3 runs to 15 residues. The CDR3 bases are TGTGCCAGCAGGTTGGACGGAACAACCACAGATACGCAGTATTTT. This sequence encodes CASRLDGTTTDTQYF. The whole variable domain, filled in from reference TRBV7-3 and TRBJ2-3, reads GAGVSQTPSNKVTEKGKYVELRCDPISGHTALYWYRQSLGQGPEFLIYFQGTGAADDSGLPNDRFFAVRPEGSVSTLKIQRTERGDSAVYLCASRLDGTTTDTQYFGPGTRLTVL.

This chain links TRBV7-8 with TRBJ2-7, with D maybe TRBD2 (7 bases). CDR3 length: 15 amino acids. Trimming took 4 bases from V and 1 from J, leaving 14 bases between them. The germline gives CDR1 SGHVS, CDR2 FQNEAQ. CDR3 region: CASSSGERGSYEQYF. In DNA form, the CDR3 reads TGTGCCAGCAGCTCAGGGGAGCGGGGATCCTACGAGCAGTACTTC.

The CDR3 DNA sequence: TGTGCCAGCTCACCACCTTGGGGCAGGGTGAACACTGAAGCTTTCTTT. It specifies CASSPPWGRVNTEAFF. The rearrangement links TRBV18 to TRBJ1-1; a weak D match, TRBD1 (5 bases). The ends were cut back, 0 bases at V and 0 bases at J, with 11 bases in the middle. Germline loops: CDR1 KGHSH, CDR2 LQKENI. This CDR3 is 16 amino acids long.

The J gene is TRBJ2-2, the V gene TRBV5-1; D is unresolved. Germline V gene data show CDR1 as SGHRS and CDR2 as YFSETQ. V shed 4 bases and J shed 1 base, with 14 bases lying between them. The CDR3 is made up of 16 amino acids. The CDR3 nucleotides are TGCGCCAGCAGCGCACAATTACCAGGGAACACCGGGGAGCTGTTTTTT. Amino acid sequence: CASSAQLPGNTGELFF.

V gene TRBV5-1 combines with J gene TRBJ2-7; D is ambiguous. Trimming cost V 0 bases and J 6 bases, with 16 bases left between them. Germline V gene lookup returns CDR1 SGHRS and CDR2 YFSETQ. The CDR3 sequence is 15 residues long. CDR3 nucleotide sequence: TGCGCCAGCAGCTTGGGACACCAGGTGGGTAGCGAGCAGTACTTC. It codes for CASSLGHQVGSEQYF. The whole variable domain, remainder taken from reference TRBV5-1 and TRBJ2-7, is KAGVTQTPRYLIKTRGQQVTLSCSPISGHRSVSWYQQTPGQGLQFLFEYFSETQRNKGNFPGRFSGRQFSNSRSEMNVSTLELGDSALYLCASSLGHQVGSEQYFGPGTRLTVT.

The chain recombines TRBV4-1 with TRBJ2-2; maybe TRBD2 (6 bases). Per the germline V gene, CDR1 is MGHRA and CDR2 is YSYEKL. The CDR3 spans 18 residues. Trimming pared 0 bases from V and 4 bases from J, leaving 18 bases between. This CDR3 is CASSQDGSGDSATGELFF. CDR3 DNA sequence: TGCGCCAGCAGCCAAGACGGTTCTGGGGACTCGGCCACCGGGGAGCTGTTTTTT.

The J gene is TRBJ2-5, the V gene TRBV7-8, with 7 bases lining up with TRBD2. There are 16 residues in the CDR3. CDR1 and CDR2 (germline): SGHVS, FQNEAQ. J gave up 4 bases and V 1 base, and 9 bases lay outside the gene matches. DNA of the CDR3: TGTGCCAGCAGCTTAGGGGGGGGAGCGGGTGGAGAGACCCAGTACTTC. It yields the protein CASSLGGGAGGETQYF. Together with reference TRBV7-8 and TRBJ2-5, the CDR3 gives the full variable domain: GAGVSQSPRYKVAKRGQDVALRCDPISGHVSLFWYQQALGQGPEFLTYFQNEAQLDKSGLPSDRFFAERPEGSVSTLKIQRTQQEDSAVYLCASSLGGGAGGETQYFGPGTRLLVL.

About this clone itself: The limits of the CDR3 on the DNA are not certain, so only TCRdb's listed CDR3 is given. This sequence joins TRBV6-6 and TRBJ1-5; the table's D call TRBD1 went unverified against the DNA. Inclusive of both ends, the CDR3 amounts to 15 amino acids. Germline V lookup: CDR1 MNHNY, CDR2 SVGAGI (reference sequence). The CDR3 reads CASSSSRQGGQPQHF.

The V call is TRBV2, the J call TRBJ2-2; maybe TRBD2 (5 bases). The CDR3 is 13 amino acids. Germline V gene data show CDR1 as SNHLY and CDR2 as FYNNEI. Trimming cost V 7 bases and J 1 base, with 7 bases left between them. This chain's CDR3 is CASTRENTGELFF. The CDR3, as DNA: TGTGCCAGCACGAGGGAGAACACCGGGGAGCTGTTTTTT.

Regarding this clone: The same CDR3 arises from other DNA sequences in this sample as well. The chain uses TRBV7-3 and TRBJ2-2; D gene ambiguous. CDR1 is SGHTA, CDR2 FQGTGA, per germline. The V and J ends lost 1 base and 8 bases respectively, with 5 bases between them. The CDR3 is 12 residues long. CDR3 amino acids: CASSLIPGELFF. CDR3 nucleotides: TGTGCCAGCAGCTTAATCCCTGGGGAGCTGTTTTTT.

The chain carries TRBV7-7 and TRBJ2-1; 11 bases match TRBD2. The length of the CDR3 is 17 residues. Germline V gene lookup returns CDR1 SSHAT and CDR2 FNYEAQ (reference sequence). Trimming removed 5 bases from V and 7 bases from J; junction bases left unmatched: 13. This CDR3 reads CASSPSPTSGIRNEQFF. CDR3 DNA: TGTGCCAGCAGCCCTAGCCCGACTAGCGGGATTAGGAATGAGCAGTTCTTC.

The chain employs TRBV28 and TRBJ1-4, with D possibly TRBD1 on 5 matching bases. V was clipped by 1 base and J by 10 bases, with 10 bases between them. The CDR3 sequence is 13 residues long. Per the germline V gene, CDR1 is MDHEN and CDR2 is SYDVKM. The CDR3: CASSLYQGGKLFF. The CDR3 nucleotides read TGTGCCAGCAGTTTATATCAGGGTGGAAAACTGTTTTTT.

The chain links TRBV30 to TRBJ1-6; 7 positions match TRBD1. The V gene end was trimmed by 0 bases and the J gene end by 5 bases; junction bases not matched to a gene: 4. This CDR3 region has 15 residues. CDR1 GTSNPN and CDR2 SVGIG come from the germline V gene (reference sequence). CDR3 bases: TGTGCCTGGAGTGTTCCCGACAGGGATAATTCACCCCTCCACTTT. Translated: CAWSVPDRDNSPLHF.

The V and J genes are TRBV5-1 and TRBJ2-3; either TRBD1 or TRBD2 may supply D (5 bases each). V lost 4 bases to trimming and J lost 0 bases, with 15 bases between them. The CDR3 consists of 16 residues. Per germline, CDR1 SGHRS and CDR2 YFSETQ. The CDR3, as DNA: TGCGCCAGCAGCCCGGGGACGAAGAGTAGCACAGATACGCAGTATTTT. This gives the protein CASSPGTKSSTDTQYF.

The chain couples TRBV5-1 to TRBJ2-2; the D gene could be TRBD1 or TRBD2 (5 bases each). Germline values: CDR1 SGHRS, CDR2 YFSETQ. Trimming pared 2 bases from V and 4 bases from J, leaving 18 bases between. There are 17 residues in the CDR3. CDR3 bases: TGCGCCAGCAGCTTTGTTTCGGGACGGACGGCCACCGGGGAGCTGTTTTTT. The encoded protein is CASSFVSGRTATGELFF.

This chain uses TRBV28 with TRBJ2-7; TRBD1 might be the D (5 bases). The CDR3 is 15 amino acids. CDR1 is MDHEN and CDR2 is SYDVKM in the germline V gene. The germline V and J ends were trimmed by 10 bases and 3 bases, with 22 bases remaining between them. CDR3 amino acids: CATLVFTGPFYEQYF. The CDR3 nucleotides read TGTGCCACCCTCGTCTTCACAGGACCTTTCTACGAGCAGTACTTC.